This TCR beta chain was sequenced in a study of T-cell memory formation after mild COVID-19. Study details: For the most part, TCR clusters were specific to one donor. Notes on the study in general: There were some responding clones in pre-infection memory, which suggested that cross-reactive memory had joined. What remained unconfirmed was the SARS-CoV-2 specificity of second-wave clones peaking on day 37.

V shed 6 bases, J shed 2 bases, and the junction held 6 bases outside the gene matches. CDR1 is SQVTM and CDR2 is ANQGSEA in the germline V gene. CDR3 size: 13 residues. TCR alpha and TCR beta cDNA libraries with sample barcodes and UMIs came from 5'RACE using constant-segment primers. TCRdb processed the 5' RACE reads anew with MiXCR; each CDR3 protein has one entry. The sample lists hundreds of thousands of distinct CDR3 sequences; 24% were seen once. This clonotype was counted many times. The antigen is undetermined. The origin of this receptor is an adult woman who had mild COVID-19 (a few samples of this study predate the infection). Cell type and time point are not known. The specimen was PBMCs or a T cell subset sorted from them (not recorded which). The rearrangement joins TRBV29-1 to TRBJ2-7; 8 bases line up with TRBD1. Here the CDR3 reads CSVRQGRAYEQYF. CDR3 coding DNA: TGCAGCGTCAGACAGGGGAGAGCCTACGAGCAGTACTTC.